These 27 T cell receptor beta chains share one sample of origin, sequenced in a study of blood T cells in healthy people across ages. Primed by a sample-barcoded 5' primer and a J-beta primer mix, a second PCR proceeded for 7 to 11 cycles. TCRdb independently ran MiXCR on the 5' RACE reads; one entry per CDR3 protein. The sample has 800,000 to 950,000 distinct CDR3 sequences, about 36% seen once. Sequences were obtained from blood. Receptor source: a man between 18 and 35 years old in good health.

The J gene is TRBJ1-1, the V gene TRBV5-1; D gene uncertain. CDR3 length: 13 amino acids. The germline gives CDR1 SGHRS, CDR2 YFSETQ. V lost 2 bases and J lost 1, with 6 bases in between. This chain's CDR3 is CASSFNPNTEAFF. CDR3 DNA: TGCGCCAGCAGCTTCAACCCGAACACTGAAGCTTTCTTT.

This clonotype was counted only a few times. The chain joins TRBV10-3 to TRBJ2-7, with D possibly being TRBD2 (5 bases). V was cut by 8 bases and J by 7 bases, with 12 bases left in between. Per germline, CDR1 ENHRY and CDR2 SYGVKD. The CDR3 totals 11 residues. CDR3 nucleotides: TGTGCCATCGGAGGTTCGAATGAGCAGTACTTC. This codes for CAIGGSNEQYF.

This sequence joins TRBV12-3 or TRBV12-4 and TRBJ1-5, with 7 nucleotides matching TRBD1. V lost 5 bases to trimming and J lost 5 bases; unmatched junction nucleotides: 9. The CDR3 extends over 15 amino acids. CDR3 sequence (DNA): TGTGCCAGCAGTCCCCGCCGGGACAGCGATCAGCCCCAGCATTTT. Residues: CASSPRRDSDQPQHF.

This chain connects TRBV6-5 to TRBJ2-1, with no clear D. The V end lost 2 bases, the J end lost 10 bases, and 6 bases lay between the germline ends. Germline V lookup: CDR1 MNHEY, CDR2 SVGAGI. This CDR3 region has 11 residues. CDR3 sequence (DNA): TGTGCCAGCAGTTACGGGTACGAGCAGTTCTTC. It specifies CASSYGYEQFF.

The chain is built from TRBV4-1 and TRBJ2-1; 14 bases are a match to TRBD2. Germline V lookup: CDR1 MGHRA, CDR2 YSYEKL. The CDR3 covers 20 residues. The ends lost 1 base at V and 0 bases at J; junction bases unmatched: 8. CDR3 region: CASSQGTGLAGVSSYNEQFF. CDR3 DNA sequence: TGCGCCAGCAGCCAAGGGACGGGACTAGCGGGGGTAAGCTCCTACAATGAGCAGTTCTTC.

In this sample, this clonotype turned up a few times. The chain couples TRBV28 to TRBJ1-5; D may be TRBD1 (6 bases). CDR3 length equals 14 residues. Germline V gives CDR1 MDHEN, CDR2 SYDVKM. V lost 3 bases, J lost 4 bases, and 10 bases lay in between. CDR3 bases: TGTGCCAGCAGTTTCTGGACAGCAAATCAGCCCCAGCATTTT. The encoded protein is CASSFWTANQPQHF.

The chain has TRBV28 and TRBJ2-5; D is perhaps TRBD1 (6 bases). V gave up 4 bases and J gave up 4 bases, with 16 bases separating them. The CDR3 consists of 15 residues. In germline, CDR1 is MDHEN, CDR2 SYDVKM. For the CDR3, the DNA is TGTGCCAGCAGTTCTCCACAGGGAGCAACAGAGACCCAGTACTTC. This translates into CASSSPQGATETQYF.

This chain connects TRBV20-1 to TRBJ2-1; 11 bases line up with TRBD2. V shed 1 base, J shed 5 bases, and the junction held 4 bases outside the gene matches. The CDR3 is 15 residues long. The germline gives CDR1 DFQATT, CDR2 SNEGSKA (reference sequence). CDR3 residues: CSARVAGGLDNEQFF. The CDR3 DNA reads TGCAGTGCTAGAGTAGCGGGGGGGTTAGACAATGAGCAGTTCTTC.

This clonotype is a singleton in its sample. The rearrangement uses TRBV7-9 and TRBJ2-7, with 8 bases that match TRBD2. Germline V gene data show CDR1 as SEHNR and CDR2 as FQNEAQ (reference sequence). The CDR3 loop spans 14 amino acids. Trimming at V came to 6 bases and at J to 3 bases, leaving 7 bases not matched to a gene. DNA of the CDR3: TGTGCCAGCAGGGGTAGCGGGACAAGCTACGAGCAGTACTTC. It yields the protein CASRGSGTSYEQYF.

This clonotype was found a few times. This sequence joins TRBV4-1 and TRBJ2-7, with 9 bases fitting TRBD2. This CDR3 comprises 15 residues. V lost 6 bases to trimming and J lost 4 bases; unmatched junction nucleotides: 10. CDR1 and CDR2 (germline): MGHRA, YSYEKL. The CDR3 nucleotides read TGCGCCAGCAGTCCCGGGACTAGCTCCGTGTACGAGCAGTACTTC. This codes for CASSPGTSSVYEQYF.

This clonotype came up a few times. This chain connects TRBV12-3 or TRBV12-4 to TRBJ2-3; TRBD1 matches at 10 bases. J gave up 3 bases and V 6 bases, and 12 bases lay outside the gene matches. The CDR3 totals 17 residues. CDR3 DNA: TGTGCCAGCAGCTTCCCCCCGGGACAGGGGTTAACAGATACGCAGTATTTT. Translating gives CASSFPPGQGLTDTQYF.

This chain joins TRBV9 and TRBJ2-5; D is possibly TRBD2 (6 bases). CDR1 is SGDLS and CDR2 is YYNGEE in the germline V gene. Trimming removed 2 bases at V and 3 bases at J, with 11 bases between. The length of the CDR3 is 14 residues. The CDR3 spells CASSVGGWEETQYF. The DNA of the CDR3 is TGTGCCAGCAGCGTCGGGGGTTGGGAAGAGACCCAGTACTTC.

The rearrangement uses TRBV4-3 and TRBJ2-7, with 8 positions matching TRBD2. This CDR3 contains 16 residues. After removal of 5 bases from V and 1 base from J, the junction contained 10 bases not matched to a gene. CDR1 and CDR2 from the germline V gene are LGHNA and YSLEER. The CDR3 coding sequence is TGCGCCAGCAGCAATTACCACAGCGGGGGTTCCTACGAGCAGTACTTC. Translated, it gives CASSNYHSGGSYEQYF.

This clonotype appeared a few times. The chain is built from TRBV3-1 and TRBJ1-2, with 7 bases that match TRBD1. Germline CDR1 and CDR2: LGHDT and YNNKEL (reference sequence). V gave up 4 bases and J gave up 8 bases; unmatched junction bases: 10. The CDR3 consists of 14 residues. The CDR3 sequence: CASSLSGTVGGYTF. The CDR3 bases are TGTGCCAGCAGCCTTTCAGGGACAGTCGGCGGCTACACCTTC. The variable domain in full, with the rest retrieved from reference TRBV3-1 and TRBJ1-2, is DTAVSQTPKYLVTQMGNDKSIKCEQNLGHDTMYWYKQDSKKFLKIMFSYNNKELIINETVPNRFSPKSPDKAHLNLHINSLELGDSAVYFCASSLSGTVGGYTFGSGTRLTVV.

This clonotype was observed a few times. J is TRBJ1-5 and V is TRBV12-3 or TRBV12-4; maybe TRBD1 (6 bases). Trimming stripped 3 bases from V and 1 base from J, with 10 bases between. CDR3 size: 15 residues. The CDR3 sequence: CASSFWGASNQPQHF. CDR3 DNA sequence: TGTGCCAGCAGTTTTTGGGGGGCCAGCAATCAGCCCCAGCATTTT.

This clonotype was found a few times. V and J are TRBV21-1 and TRBJ2-1. TRBV21-1 is a pseudogene segment. The CDR3 runs to 18 residues. CDR3 bases: TGTGCCAGCAGCAAAGCAGATCGAAAACGGGCCTCCTACAATGAGCAGTTCTTC. Translated: CASSKADRKRASYNEQFF.

This chain joins TRBV12-3 or TRBV12-4 and TRBJ1-4; D remains unclear. Deletions cut 6 bases from V and 8 bases from J, with 16 bases between. The CDR3 covers 14 residues. DNA of the CDR3: TGTGCCAGCAGCTTCCGGCACGGCGGCGAAAAACTGTTTTTT. It specifies CASSFRHGGEKLFF.

This clonotype was seen a few times. The CDR3 protein is CASSYFMASEQYF. The CDR3 bases are TGTGCCAGCAGTTACTTTATGGCCTCCGAGCAGTACTTC. The chain has TRBV6-6 and TRBJ2-7; unclear D gene. Germline V gene lookup returns CDR1 MNHNY and CDR2 SVGAGI (reference sequence). Trimming left V 1 base short and J 6 bases short, with 10 bases between. The length of the CDR3 is 13 residues.

The chain recombines TRBV11-2 with TRBJ2-7, with a weak D call TRBD1 (6 bases). Germline V CDR1 and CDR2: SGHAT, FQNNGV. The CDR3 sequence is 14 residues long. Trimming left V 5 bases short and J 5 bases short, with 16 bases between. The CDR3 spells CASSRRDTLDEQYF. The CDR3 DNA sequence: TGTGCCAGCAGCCGCCGGGACACCTTAGACGAGCAGTACTTC.

A few counts support this clonotype. This chain links TRBV30 with TRBJ2-7; D remains ambiguous. V was trimmed by 2 bases and J by 5 bases, leaving 7 bases between them. The CDR3 runs to 11 residues. Germline CDR1 reads GTSNPN; CDR2 reads SVGIG (reference sequence). As DNA, the CDR3 is TGTGCCTGGAGTAACAGAGACGAGCAGTACTTC. It is translated as CAWSNRDEQYF.

The V gene is TRBV4-1, the J gene TRBJ2-3; 9 bases match TRBD2. The ends lost 5 bases at V and 6 bases at J; junction bases unmatched: 15. There are 17 residues in the CDR3. CDR1 is MGHRA, CDR2 YSYEKL, per germline. The CDR3 DNA reads TGCGCCAGCAGCTCACCAAGGGGGCGGGGGGGTGAGGATACGCAGTATTTT. Translating it yields CASSSPRGRGGEDTQYF.

The chain couples TRBV20-1 to TRBJ1-1, with a weak D call TRBD1 (6 bases). Germline V gene data show CDR1 as DFQATT and CDR2 as SNEGSKA (reference sequence). Trimming removed 4 bases at V and 4 bases at J, with 16 bases between. This CDR3 region has 14 residues. CDR3 nucleotide sequence: TGCAGTGCTATAAGAACAGGGTCGGGCACTGAAGCTTTCTTT. It specifies CSAIRTGSGTEAFF.

This clonotype was seen only a few times. V usage is TRBV7-9 and J usage is TRBJ2-7; a possible D gene is TRBD1 (7 bases). Germline V gives CDR1 SEHNR, CDR2 FQNEAQ (reference sequence). Trimming removed 1 base at V and 4 bases at J, with 14 bases between. This CDR3 spans 15 amino acids. Here the CDR3 DNA reads TGTGCCAGCAGCTTAGTCGGAGGGGGCTCGTACGAGCAGTACTTC. Amino acids: CASSLVGGGSYEQYF.

V usage is TRBV7-9 and J usage is TRBJ1-2, with D perhaps TRBD1 (5 bases). V gave up 11 bases and J gave up 4 bases, with 17 bases separating them. CDR1 is SEHNR, CDR2 FQNEAQ, per germline (reference sequence). The CDR3 runs 13 residues. The DNA for the CDR3 is TGTGCCGGGGGGAAACCTAATGTCTATGGCTACACCTTC. Amino acids: CAGGKPNVYGYTF.

This clonotype has a handful of counts. CDR3 coding DNA: TGTGCCAGCAGCCCAGCGCCCAGGGATGGAGGCTACACCTTC. It codes for CASSPAPRDGGYTF. The rearrangement uses TRBV7-9 and TRBJ1-2, with a possible D match to TRBD1 (5 bases). CDR1 SEHNR and CDR2 FQNEAQ come from the germline V gene (reference sequence). CDR3 length: 14 residues. Trimming removed 5 bases from V and 8 bases from J, with 18 bases in between.

The chain combines TRBV12-3 or TRBV12-4 with TRBJ1-2; no definite D call. Trimming removed 4 bases at V and 7 bases at J, with 13 bases between. The CDR3 loop spans 13 amino acids. The CDR3 loop reads CASSSSVVSGYTF. As DNA, the CDR3 is TGTGCCAGCAGTTCCTCGGTGGTCAGTGGCTACACCTTC.

This clonotype showed up many times. The chain employs TRBV6-6 and TRBJ2-5; weak D call: TRBD1 (6 bases). V gave up 2 bases and J gave up 2 bases, with 12 bases separating them. CDR3 length: 15 amino acids. Germline-derived CDR1 and CDR2 are MNHNY and SVGAGI (reference sequence). The chain's CDR3 is CASSYRTGQQETQYF. CDR3 bases: TGTGCCAGCAGTTACCGAACAGGACAGCAAGAGACCCAGTACTTC.